This T cell receptor beta chain was retrieved from a study of blood T cell repertoires in COVID-19. V lost 8 bases, J lost 0 bases, and 7 bases lay in between. Germline CDR1 is MNHEY and CDR2 is SMNVEV (reference sequence). The CDR3 extends over 12 amino acids. The assay was immunoSEQ multiplex PCR, and TCRdb's table has in-frame clones only and misses some. The table has 150,000 to 200,000 clones, 70% to 85% seen once. The sequence came from a man older than 75 with COVID-19, enrolled during active disease. What was sequenced was peripheral blood. The chain couples TRBV27 to TRBJ2-5; no reliable D call. Here the CDR3 DNA reads TGTGCCAGCGGCAGGAACCAAGAGACCCAGTACTTC. It is translated as CASGRNQETQYF.